This T cell receptor (beta chain) was captured in a study of identical twins (TCRdb year 2016). Regarding the research as a whole: To test whether fetal clonotypes persist, the study used deep sequencing on TCR alpha and beta repertoires from monozygotic twins, unrelated adults of various ages, and cord blood. Replicate twin experiments were performed at different times using different library preparation protocols to rule out contamination.

To prepare the library, 5' RACE was applied. These reads were obtained on an Illumina HiSeq 2000. Template switching added a universal primer binding site, and the final cDNA carried a unique molecular identifier that allowed TCR cDNA molecules to be counted accurately. Specific primers in the conserved constant-segment region were used to synthesize first-strand cDNA for the TCR alpha and beta chains. Each cDNA library was double barcoded, with a SMART-Mk sample barcode plus Illumina barcodes, to control for contamination. TruSeq adapter sequences, together with Illumina sample barcodes, were added in two successive PCR steps. The Illumina HiSeq platform was used with custom primers to sequence TCR alpha and beta cDNA libraries. The published analysis was carried out like this. MiGEC processed the raw reads to extract unique molecular identifiers, while MiXCR was used to determine the CDR3 positions. Recombination models were inferred per individual with the repgenHMM and IGoR tools using an EM algorithm. The analysis of shared clonotypes was done with the tcR package in R, with sharing normalized by the product of cloneset sizes. To study raw recombination free of thymic and clonal selection effects, out-of-frame nonproductive sequences were analyzed. The public reads were run again by TCRdb, first through fastp at Q25 and then through MiXCR, and only productive beta chains were kept. Records with the same CDR3 protein are collapsed into one entry carrying the most frequent genes and DNA. TCRdb, not the authors, supplied the V and J calls. The sample data list 400,000 to 500,000 distinct CDR3 sequences, and around 15% of these were observed just once. The ten top clones hold approximately 0.98% of the sample.

About this clonotype: Its antigen remains undetermined. Per-nucleotide qualities are absent, and no much larger clonotype sits a single base away.

Broad study findings and their caveats: Out-of-frame TCR alpha sequences shared between twins showed an excess of low generation-probability sequences compared with coincidental sharing between unrelated individuals. Recombination models systematically underestimated out-of-frame TCR alpha sharing in monozygotic twins but agreed with sharing between unrelated individuals. In beta out-of-frame sequences, excess twin sharing was weaker, because having fewer shared sequences lowered the signal-to-noise ratio. Abundant cord blood beta clonotypes carried fewer insertions; young adult naive repertoires showed a weaker similar trend, while memory repertoires showed none. Invariant T cells such as MAIT and iNKT could partly confound zero-insertion analyses, although diverse VJ usage argued against such confounding for most clonotypes. Conclusions relied on cross-sectional statistical analysis, since the same donors could not be followed over many years.

According to the germline V gene, CDR1 reads SGHRS and CDR2 reads YFSETQ. The CDR3 has 16 amino acids, counting the end cysteine and phenylalanine. Just CDR3 DNA is preserved here, 48 bases in frame from base 1. The V end gives up 2 bases and the J end 7 bases, leaving 9 bases in the junction not matched to a gene. Only healthy Caucasian donors were included. The twin cohort comprised three pairs of female monozygotic twins, all aged roughly 18 to 30 years. Positive isolation kits from Invitrogen were used to isolate the CD4+ and CD8+ T cell populations. The same sample was also used in a study of yellow fever vaccine responses in identical twins. Per the second study: The authors reported that the T cell response to vaccination in identical twins appeared partly convergent and partly personalized. The study precisely tracked vaccine-responding T cell clones in identical twins.

The receptor was derived from a woman aged 18 to 35 in good health. This sequence uses TRBV5-1 and TRBJ2-7; TRBD2 agrees with 13 junctional bases. The sample taken for sequencing was CD4+ T cells sorted from blood. The DNA sequence is given as TGCGCCAGCAGCTTCCAAACGGGACTAGCGGGACTAGAGCAGTACTTC. This codes for CASSFQTGLAGLEQYF.